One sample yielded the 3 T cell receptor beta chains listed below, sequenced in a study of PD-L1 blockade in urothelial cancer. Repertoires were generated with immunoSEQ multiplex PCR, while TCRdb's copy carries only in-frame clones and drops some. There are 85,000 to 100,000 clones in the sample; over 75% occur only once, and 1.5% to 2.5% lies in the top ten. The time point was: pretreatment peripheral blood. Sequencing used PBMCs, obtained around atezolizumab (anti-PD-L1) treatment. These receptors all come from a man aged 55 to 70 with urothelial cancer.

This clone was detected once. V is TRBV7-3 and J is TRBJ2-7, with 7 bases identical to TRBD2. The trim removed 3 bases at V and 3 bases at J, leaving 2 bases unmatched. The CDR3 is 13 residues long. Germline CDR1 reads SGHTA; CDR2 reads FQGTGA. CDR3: CASSLGGGYEQYF. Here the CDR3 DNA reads TGTGCCAGCAGCTTGGGCGGGGGCTACGAGCAGTACTTC. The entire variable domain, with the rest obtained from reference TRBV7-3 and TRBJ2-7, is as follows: GAGVSQTPSNKVTEKGKYVELRCDPISGHTALYWYRQSLGQGPEFLIYFQGTGAADDSGLPNDRFFAVRPEGSVSTLKIQRTERGDSAVYLCASSLGGGYEQYFGPGTRLTVT.

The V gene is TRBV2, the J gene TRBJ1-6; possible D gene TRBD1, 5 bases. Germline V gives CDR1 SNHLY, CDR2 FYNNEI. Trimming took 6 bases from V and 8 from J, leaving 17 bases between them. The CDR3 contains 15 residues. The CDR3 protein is CASRGGTGLHSPLHF. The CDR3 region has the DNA TGTGCCAGCAGAGGCGGGACTGGGCTGCATTCACCCCTCCACTTT.

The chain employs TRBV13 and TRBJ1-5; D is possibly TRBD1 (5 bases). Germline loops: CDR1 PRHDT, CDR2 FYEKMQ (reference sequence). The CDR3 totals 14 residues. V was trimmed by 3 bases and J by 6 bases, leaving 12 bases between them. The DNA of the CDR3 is TGTGCCAGCAGCTTCGGCGGGGGGAGTCAGCCCCAGCATTTT. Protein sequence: CASSFGGGSQPQHF.